The next 20 T cell receptor beta chains were all read from a single sample in a study of STAT3 mutations in large granular lymphocyte leukemia. Study-level findings and limits: In T-cell large granular lymphocyte leukemia, about half of patients showed multiple immunodominant subclonotypes.

These receptors' targets are unknown. The data were produced by immunoSEQ multiplex PCR, yet TCRdb's version contains in-frame clones alone and is incomplete. This sample has 15,000 to 17,000 clones, with around 90% found just once. Source material: peripheral blood mononuclear cells. The receptors originated from a woman in her 50s with T-cell large granular lymphocyte leukemia. Some clones in this sample may be carry-over from other donors' samples.

This chain joins TRBV19 and TRBJ1-1, with D unresolved. The CDR3 loop spans 13 amino acids. V was pared by 3 bases and J by 8 bases, with 13 bases between. Germline V gene sequence: CDR1 LNHDA, CDR2 SQIVND (reference sequence). CDR3 bases: TGTGCCAGTAGTATGCAACGGGCGATGGAAGCTTTCTTT. This sequence encodes CASSMQRAMEAFF.

The gene calls are TRBV5-4 and TRBJ2-5, with TRBD2 as a possible D gene (7 bases). Trimming removed 4 bases at V and 4 bases at J, with 20 bases between. Germline CDR1 reads SGHNT; CDR2 reads YYREEE (reference sequence). The length of the CDR3 is 16 residues. DNA for the CDR3: TGTGCCAGCAGCCAGGGGAGGGCTAGCTTGCGAGAGACCCAGTACTTC. Its protein product is CASSQGRASLRETQYF.

The chain combines TRBV28 with TRBJ1-2; no definite D call. The length of the CDR3 is 12 residues. The V end lost 5 bases, the J end lost 0 bases, and 4 bases lay between the germline ends. Germline CDR1 MDHEN, CDR2 SYDVKM. CDR3 sequence reads: CASSGANYGYTF. In DNA form, the CDR3 reads TGTGCCAGCAGTGGAGCTAACTATGGCTACACCTTC.

V is TRBV7-3 and J is TRBJ2-5; 12 bases map to TRBD1. Germline CDR1 is SGHTA and CDR2 is FQGTGA. V dropped 0 bases and J dropped 6; count of bases not matched to a gene: 5. The CDR3 is 16 amino acids. CDR3 DNA: TGTGCCAGCAGCTTAACGGGGACAGGGGGCCTGAAGACCCAGTACTTC. Translating gives CASSLTGTGGLKTQYF.

V gene TRBV18 combines with J gene TRBJ1-5; TRBD1 aligns across 8 bases. The CDR3 spans 16 residues. The germline CDR1 and CDR2 sequences are KGHSH and LQKENI. The J segment lost 4 bases and the V segment lost 5 bases, leaving 10 bases of the junction unmatched. The CDR3 loop is CASSFSSTGGNQPQHF. As DNA, the CDR3 is TGTGCCAGCTCATTTTCCTCCACAGGGGGTAATCAGCCCCAGCATTTT.

The chain is built from TRBV7-9 and TRBJ2-2; 9 bases map to TRBD2. This CDR3 has 16 amino acids. J was trimmed by 5 bases and V by 5 bases; bases with no gene match: 9. Per the germline V gene, CDR1 is SEHNR and CDR2 is FQNEAQ (reference sequence). CDR3 coding DNA: TGTGCCAGCAGCCCGAGGGTAGCGGGAGTTACCGGGGAGCTGTTTTTT. Residues: CASSPRVAGVTGELFF.

The chain uses TRBV30 and TRBJ2-2; 11 bases are a match to TRBD2. Germline lookup yields CDR1 GTSNPN and CDR2 SVGIG (reference sequence). The CDR3 sequence is 20 residues long. Trimming took 7 bases from V and 0 from J; bases not matched to a gene: 19. The chain's CDR3 is CASDRPGLAAAFSNTGELFF. Written as DNA, the CDR3 is TGTGCCTCCGATCGACCGGGACTAGCGGCGGCCTTTTCGAACACCGGGGAGCTGTTTTTT. The full variable domain, rest sourced from reference TRBV30 and TRBJ2-2, is SQTIHQWPATLVQPVGSPLSLECTVEGTSNPNLYWYRQAAGRGLQLLFYSVGIGQISSEVPQNLSASRPQDRQFILSSKKLLLSDSGFYLCASDRPGLAAAFSNTGELFFGEGSRLTVL.

The chain recombines TRBV29-1 with TRBJ2-1; D gene uncertain. Germline V gene data show CDR1 as SQVTM and CDR2 as ANQGSEA. V lost 6 bases and J lost 5, with 5 bases in between. The CDR3 runs 10 residues. The CDR3 DNA follows: TGCAGCGTACGGGACAATGAGCAGTTCTTC. This codes for CSVRDNEQFF.

V gene TRBV18 combines with J gene TRBJ2-5, with 9 bases fitting TRBD1. The CDR3 runs to 14 residues. V was pared by 5 bases and J by 3 bases, with 4 bases of the junction left unmatched. In germline, CDR1 is KGHSH, CDR2 LQKENI. CDR3 loop: CASSARQGEETQYF. CDR3 coding DNA: TGTGCCAGCTCAGCAAGACAGGGGGAAGAGACCCAGTACTTC.

The chain carries TRBV27 and TRBJ2-7; D is possibly TRBD1 (5 bases). Trimming removed 6 bases at V and 2 bases at J, with 26 bases between. This CDR3 is 18 amino acids long. Per the germline V gene, CDR1 is MNHEY and CDR2 is SMNVEV (reference sequence). The CDR3 DNA is TGTGCCAGCAGCCTCCTGAGGTCGGCTGTTGAAGGGGCCTACGAGCAGTACTTC. Residues: CASSLLRSAVEGAYEQYF.

J is TRBJ2-7 and V is TRBV4-1; D may be TRBD1 or TRBD2 (5 bases each). Trimming shortened V by 6 bases and J by 3 bases, and 15 bases separated the two germline ends. Germline loops: CDR1 MGHRA, CDR2 YSYEKL. The CDR3 contains 14 residues. For the CDR3, the DNA is TGCGCCAGCAGGTTGGGACCGGAGTTCTACGAGCAGTACTTC. It encodes CASRLGPEFYEQYF.

There are a few counts of this clone. The chain employs TRBV28 and TRBJ2-1; D might be TRBD2 (7 bases). V lost 2 bases and J 2 bases, leaving 16 bases between the germline ends. Germline loops: CDR1 MDHEN, CDR2 SYDVKM. CDR3 length equals 17 residues. CDR3 coding DNA: TGTGCCAGCAGTTTAGGAGGGGGGGCGGGGCCCTACAATGAGCAGTTCTTC. Residues: CASSLGGGAGPYNEQFF. Together with reference TRBV28 and TRBJ2-1, the CDR3 gives the full variable domain: DVKVTQSSRYLVKRTGEKVFLECVQDMDHENMFWYRQDPGLGLRLIYFSYDVKMKEKGDIPEGYSVSREKKERFSLILESASTNQTSMYLCASSLGGGAGPYNEQFFGPGTRLTVL.

V gene TRBV7-9 combines with J gene TRBJ2-5; tentatively, D is TRBD1 (5 bases). Germline V lookup: CDR1 SEHNR, CDR2 FQNEAQ (reference sequence). Trimming took 1 base from V and 5 from J, leaving 11 bases between them. The CDR3 runs to 14 residues. The CDR3 loop is CASSLGGWWETQYF. In DNA form, the CDR3 reads TGTGCCAGCAGCTTAGGGGGCTGGTGGGAGACCCAGTACTTC.

This chain uses TRBV5-1 with TRBJ2-7; 8 bases are shared with TRBD1. The CDR3 consists of 14 residues. V was pared by 0 bases and J by 1 base, with 0 bases of the junction left unmatched. Germline CDR1 and CDR2: SGHRS and YFSETQ. The CDR3 DNA reads TGCGCCAGCAGCTTGGGACAGGGGTCCTACGAGCAGTACTTC. This sequence encodes CASSLGQGSYEQYF.

The V and J genes are TRBV28 and TRBJ1-5, with D maybe TRBD1 (5 bases). Looked up from germline, CDR1 is MDHEN and CDR2 is SYDVKM. The V gene lost 2 bases and the J gene lost 5 bases, with 10 bases spanning the gap. The CDR3 sequence is 14 residues long. CDR3 in amino acids: CASSLGGEDQPQHF. CDR3 nucleotide sequence: TGTGCCAGCAGTTTAGGAGGGGAGGATCAGCCCCAGCATTTT.

The rearrangement links TRBV15 to TRBJ2-1, with 8 bases aligning to TRBD2. This CDR3 has 16 amino acids. CDR1 and CDR2 (germline): LNHNV, YYDKDF (reference sequence). J gave up 2 bases and V 3 bases, and 6 bases lay outside the gene matches. The CDR3 region has the DNA TGTGCCACCAGCAGGGGTAGCGGGAACACCTACAATGAGCAGTTCTTC. Amino acid sequence: CATSRGSGNTYNEQFF.

This clone was detected once. The chain carries TRBV5-1 and TRBJ2-7; 7 bases line up with TRBD1. Germline CDR1 is SGHRS and CDR2 is YFSETQ. Trimming at V came to 4 bases and at J to 6 bases, leaving 10 bases not matched to a gene. The CDR3 consists of 14 residues. The CDR3 loop reads CASSILTGPAEQYF. Written as DNA, the CDR3 is TGCGCCAGCAGCATCCTGACAGGGCCAGCCGAGCAGTACTTC.

The chain employs TRBV27 and TRBJ2-7; the D gene is possibly TRBD2 (5 bases). Trimming cost V 0 bases and J 0 bases, with 12 bases left between them. There are 16 residues in the CDR3. Germline CDR1 is MNHEY and CDR2 is SMNVEV (reference sequence). CDR3 DNA: TGTGCCAGCAGTTTATCTGGCGGGTGGAGCTCCTACGAGCAGTACTTC. It yields the protein CASSLSGGWSSYEQYF.

The chain links TRBV4-1 to TRBJ2-3; D may be TRBD2 (6 bases). The CDR3 totals 18 residues. Trimming stripped 0 bases from V and 0 bases from J, with 16 bases between. Germline loops: CDR1 MGHRA, CDR2 YSYEKL. The CDR3 reads CASSQERGLAQSTDTQYF. The DNA of the CDR3 is TGCGCCAGCAGCCAAGAACGCGGCCTAGCGCAGAGCACAGATACGCAGTATTTT.

The chain uses TRBV7-2 and TRBJ2-7; 9 bases line up with TRBD2. The V segment lost 1 base and the J segment 4 bases; nucleotides outside the gene matches: 8. Germline V gives CDR1 SGHTA, CDR2 FQGNSA. This CDR3 is 16 amino acids long. The CDR3 region is CASSLVPTSGQYEQYF. CDR3 nucleotide sequence: TGTGCCAGCAGCTTAGTCCCGACTAGCGGTCAATACGAGCAGTACTTC.